A selection of T cell receptor beta chains follows, all from one sample in a study of beta chain features in type 1 diabetes. Generated by immunoSEQ multiplex PCR, the TCRdb table keeps only in-frame clones and is missing some. Among some 15,000 clones listed, 69% were seen once. Sequencing was carried out using Tregs from blood. The source is a young man with type 1 diabetes. Each CDR3 is given with its conserved first and last residue. The D gene is left open where the match is weak. Rows give clone size only sometimes, using once, few, many, or a class for an expanded clone.

v_gene: TRBV7-9; abundance: few; d_gene: TRBD1; j_gene: TRBJ2-7; len: 16; CDR3nt: TGTGCCAGCAGCTTAGAGAGGACAGGGGGGTCCTACGAGCAGTACTTC; CDR3aa: CASSLERTGGSYEQYF
v_gene: TRBV5-6; abundance: NA; d_gene: NA; j_gene: TRBJ1-5; len: 13; CDR3nt: TGTGCCAGCAGCTTGGGTGTCGGGCAGCCCCAGCATTTT; CDR3aa: CASSLGVGQPQHF
v_gene: TRBV5-1; abundance: NA; d_gene: TRBD2; j_gene: TRBJ2-7; len: 17; CDR3nt: TGCGCCAGCAGCTTGGTAGGGACTAGCGGGAGGGCCTACGAGCAGTACTTC; CDR3aa: CASSLVGTSGRAYEQYF
v_gene: TRBV6-6; abundance: NA; d_gene: NA; j_gene: TRBJ1-2; len: 11; CDR3nt: TGTGCCAGCGGGGGGGACTATGGCTACACCTTC; CDR3aa: CASGGDYGYTF
v_gene: TRBV11-3; abundance: NA; d_gene: NA; j_gene: TRBJ1-1; len: 13; CDR3nt: TGTGCCAGCAGCCCGGGGTGGGGCACTGAAGCTTTCTTT; CDR3aa: CASSPGWGTEAFF
v_gene: TRBV7-2; abundance: NA; d_gene: NA; j_gene: TRBJ2-1; len: 15; CDR3nt: TGTGCCAGCAGCCCACAGTCTAACCGGTACAATGAGCAGTTCTTC; CDR3aa: CASSPQSNRYNEQFF
v_gene: TRBV5-1; abundance: NA; d_gene: TRBD1; j_gene: TRBJ2-3; len: 15; CDR3nt: TGCGCCAGCAGCTTCGCAGGGGGCGCGGCAGATACGCAGTATTTT; CDR3aa: CASSFAGGAADTQYF
v_gene: TRBV7-2; abundance: NA; d_gene: TRBD2; j_gene: TRBJ2-7; len: 15; CDR3nt: TGTGCCAGCAGCTCCCCGGGACTAGCAGTACACGAGCAGTACTTC; CDR3aa: CASSSPGLAVHEQYF
v_gene: TRBV4-1; abundance: NA; d_gene: NA; j_gene: TRBJ1-3; len: 16; CDR3nt: TGCGCCAGCAGCCAAGGTCCGGAGGTTCCTGGAAACACCATATATTTT; CDR3aa: CASSQGPEVPGNTIYF
v_gene: TRBV29-1; abundance: few; d_gene: NA; j_gene: TRBJ2-7; len: 11; CDR3nt: TGCAGCGTGGTAACTCTCTACGAGCAGTACTTC; CDR3aa: CSVVTLYEQYF
v_gene: TRBV6-5; abundance: medium-sized; d_gene: TRBD1; j_gene: TRBJ1-5; len: 15; CDR3nt: TGTGCCAGCAGCTCCGGGACAGCGTCTAATCAGCCCCAGCATTTT; CDR3aa: CASSSGTASNQPQHF
v_gene: TRBV2; abundance: few; d_gene: NA; j_gene: TRBJ1-2; len: 12; CDR3nt: TGTGCCAGCAGTGACAGTAACTATGGCTACACCTTC; CDR3aa: CASSDSNYGYTF
v_gene: TRBV29-1; abundance: NA; d_gene: TRBD2; j_gene: TRBJ2-2; len: 12; CDR3nt: TGCAGCGCCCGGGGGGACACCGGGGAGCTGTTTTTT; CDR3aa: CSARGDTGELFF
v_gene: TRBV7-8; abundance: NA; d_gene: TRBD1; j_gene: TRBJ2-1; len: 15; CDR3nt: TGTGCCAGCGGACAGGGGGCGTACCGGACATCTGAGCAGTTCTTC; CDR3aa: CASGQGAYRTSEQFF
v_gene: TRBV5-1; abundance: NA; d_gene: NA; j_gene: TRBJ1-2; len: 12; CDR3nt: TGCGCCAGCAGCTTGGAGGGGGATGGCTACACCTTC; CDR3aa: CASSLEGDGYTF
v_gene: TRBV10-3; abundance: NA; d_gene: NA; j_gene: TRBJ1-3; len: 17; CDR3nt: TGTGCCATCAGTGCTGGCAGAAACCTCCCCTCTGGAAACACCATATATTTT; CDR3aa: CAISAGRNLPSGNTIYF
v_gene: TRBV25-1; abundance: once; d_gene: TRBD2; j_gene: TRBJ2-1; len: 14; CDR3nt: TGTGCCAGCAGTGTAGCGGGAGGTATCTATGAGCAGTTCTTC; CDR3aa: CASSVAGGIYEQFF
v_gene: TRBV6-6; abundance: NA; d_gene: TRBD1; j_gene: TRBJ1-3; len: 16; CDR3nt: TGTGCCAGCAGGCCAGGACAGGTCGTCTCTGGAAACACCATATATTTT; CDR3aa: CASRPGQVVSGNTIYF
v_gene: TRBV7-2; abundance: NA; d_gene: TRBD2; j_gene: TRBJ2-1; len: 15; CDR3nt: TGTGCCAGCAGCTTAGAAGGCGGGAGCTTCAATGAGCAGTTCTTC; CDR3aa: CASSLEGGSFNEQFF
v_gene: TRBV7-9; abundance: NA; d_gene: TRBD1; j_gene: TRBJ1-1; len: 15; CDR3nt: TGTGCCAGCAGCCCACAGGGGACCTTGAACACTGAAGCTTTCTTT; CDR3aa: CASSPQGTLNTEAFF
v_gene: TRBV5-4; abundance: NA; d_gene: TRBD2; j_gene: TRBJ2-5; len: 16; CDR3nt: TGTGCCAGCAGCCCGGGAAAGCGGGGGATGGGGGAGACCCAGTACTTC; CDR3aa: CASSPGKRGMGETQYF
v_gene: TRBV5-1; abundance: NA; d_gene: NA; j_gene: TRBJ2-1; len: 14; CDR3nt: TGCGCCAGCACCTGGGGCGGAAACTACAATGAGCAGTTCTTC; CDR3aa: CASTWGGNYNEQFF
v_gene: TRBV7-2; abundance: once; d_gene: TRBD1; j_gene: TRBJ2-5; len: 14; CDR3nt: TGTGCCAGCAGCTTAGTAGGGGGCCGGGAGACCCAGTACTTC; CDR3aa: CASSLVGGRETQYF
v_gene: TRBV30; abundance: once; d_gene: TRBD2; j_gene: TRBJ2-2; len: 14; CDR3nt: TGTGCCTGTCAACTAGCGGGAGGTTCCGGGGAGCTGTTTTTT; CDR3aa: CACQLAGGSGELFF
v_gene: TRBV5-1; abundance: NA; d_gene: TRBD2; j_gene: TRBJ2-7; len: 18; CDR3nt: TGCGCCAGCAGTTCGGGACTAGCGGGAGGGCCGGTCCCCTACGAGCAGTACTTC; CDR3aa: CASSSGLAGGPVPYEQYF
v_gene: TRBV19; abundance: NA; d_gene: TRBD1; j_gene: TRBJ2-5; len: 15; CDR3nt: TGTGCCAGTAGCCCAGGGGGCACGTACCAAGAGACCCAGTACTTC; CDR3aa: CASSPGGTYQETQYF
v_gene: TRBV7-9; abundance: NA; d_gene: TRBD1; j_gene: TRBJ2-3; len: 17; CDR3nt: TGTGCCAGCAGCCGTAGGTCAGAAGGGGGCAACACAGATACGCAGTATTTT; CDR3aa: CASSRRSEGGNTDTQYF
v_gene: TRBV19; abundance: NA; d_gene: TRBD1; j_gene: TRBJ1-1; len: 13; CDR3nt: TGTGCCAGTAGTATGACAGGGGGCACTGAAGCTTTCTTT; CDR3aa: CASSMTGGTEAFF
v_gene: TRBV19; abundance: NA; d_gene: NA; j_gene: TRBJ1-5; len: 14; CDR3nt: TGTGCCAGTACTGCCGGGAGCCTAGGACAGCCCCAGCATTTT; CDR3aa: CASTAGSLGQPQHF
v_gene: TRBV29-1; abundance: NA; d_gene: TRBD2; j_gene: TRBJ2-7; len: 13; CDR3nt: TGCAGCGCCCATAGCGGGAGTCCCCACGAGCAGTACTTC; CDR3aa: CSAHSGSPHEQYF
v_gene: TRBV9; abundance: NA; d_gene: TRBD2; j_gene: TRBJ2-1; len: 13; CDR3nt: TGTGCCAGCAGCGTTCGGACTAGCGGCGAGCAGTTCTTC; CDR3aa: CASSVRTSGEQFF
v_gene: TRBV21-1; abundance: once; d_gene: NA; j_gene: TRBJ2-7; len: 14; CDR3nt: TGTGCCAGCACTCTACGGGGAGGGAGGGACGAGCAGTACTTC; CDR3aa: CASTLRGGRDEQYF
v_gene: TRBV19; abundance: NA; d_gene: NA; j_gene: TRBJ2-3; len: 17; CDR3nt: TGTGCCAGTAGTATACTCCTTCGGACTGGCCCACAAGATACGCAGTATTTT; CDR3aa: CASSILLRTGPQDTQYF
v_gene: TRBV10-1; abundance: NA; d_gene: TRBD2; j_gene: TRBJ2-7; len: 14; CDR3nt: TGCGCCAGCAGTTCTAGCGGGAGGGCCTACGAGCAGTACTTC; CDR3aa: CASSSSGRAYEQYF
v_gene: TRBV19; abundance: few; d_gene: NA; j_gene: TRBJ1-1; len: 15; CDR3nt: TGTGCCAGTAGTAGAAATGCGGATGTGAACACTGAAGCTTTCTTT; CDR3aa: CASSRNADVNTEAFF
v_gene: TRBV29-1; abundance: few; d_gene: TRBD1; j_gene: TRBJ1-2; len: 12; CDR3nt: TGCAGCGCCGTGGGACAGCGGAATGGCTACACCTTC; CDR3aa: CSAVGQRNGYTF
v_gene: TRBV23-1; abundance: few; d_gene: NA; j_gene: TRBJ2-1; len: 16; CDR3nt: TGCGCCAGCAGTCACCCGACCAGGGGTGGCTACAATGAGCAGTTCTTC; CDR3aa: CASSHPTRGGYNEQFF
v_gene: TRBV29-1; abundance: NA; d_gene: NA; j_gene: TRBJ2-5; len: 13; CDR3nt: TGCAGCGTTGACGGTCAGGGCCAAGAGACCCAGTACTTC; CDR3aa: CSVDGQGQETQYF
v_gene: TRBV2; abundance: NA; d_gene: NA; j_gene: TRBJ2-7; len: 13; CDR3nt: TGTGCCAGCGGCCGGGGAAAGGACTACGAGCAGTACTTC; CDR3aa: CASGRGKDYEQYF
v_gene: TRBV9; abundance: NA; d_gene: TRBD2; j_gene: TRBJ2-7; len: 15; CDR3nt: TGTGCCAGCAGCCAAGGCACGGGACTAGCGGGGGAGCAGTACTTC; CDR3aa: CASSQGTGLAGEQYF
v_gene: TRBV2; abundance: NA; d_gene: NA; j_gene: TRBJ1-2; len: 13; CDR3nt: TGTGCCAGCAGTGAACAGGGGAACTATGGCTACACCTTC; CDR3aa: CASSEQGNYGYTF
v_gene: TRBV5-1; abundance: NA; d_gene: TRBD1; j_gene: TRBJ1-1; len: 14; CDR3nt: TGCGCCAGCAGCTTGACAGGGGCGGACACTGAAGCTTTCTTT; CDR3aa: CASSLTGADTEAFF
v_gene: TRBV5-1; abundance: NA; d_gene: NA; j_gene: TRBJ2-2; len: 17; CDR3nt: TGCGCCAGCAGCTTGGGACCACCCCAAGGGAGCACCGGGGAGCTGTTTTTT; CDR3aa: CASSLGPPQGSTGELFF
v_gene: TRBV7-2; abundance: NA; d_gene: TRBD2; j_gene: TRBJ2-2; len: 14; CDR3nt: TGTGCCAGCAGCTTAACTAGCGGGGTCGGGGAGCTGTTTTTT; CDR3aa: CASSLTSGVGELFF
v_gene: TRBV29-1; abundance: few; d_gene: TRBD2; j_gene: TRBJ2-1; len: 13; CDR3nt: TGCAGCGTTGAAACCCAGGGAGGGGATGAGCAGTTCTTC; CDR3aa: CSVETQGGDEQFF
v_gene: TRBV19; abundance: few; d_gene: NA; j_gene: TRBJ1-3; len: 13; CDR3nt: TGTGCCACCAGGGAGGTTCCCATGGACACCATATATTTT; CDR3aa: CATREVPMDTIYF
v_gene: TRBV30; abundance: few; d_gene: TRBD2; j_gene: TRBJ2-1; len: 17; CDR3nt: TGTGCCTGGAGCGGACTAGCGGGGTCTAGCTCCTACAATGAGCAGTTCTTC; CDR3aa: CAWSGLAGSSSYNEQFF
v_gene: TRBV6-5; abundance: NA; d_gene: NA; j_gene: TRBJ1-2; len: 13; CDR3nt: TGTGCCAGCAGTCAGGGCCCTGCCTATGGCTACACCTTC; CDR3aa: CASSQGPAYGYTF
v_gene: TRBV29-1; abundance: NA; d_gene: NA; j_gene: TRBJ2-5; len: 13; CDR3nt: TGCAGCGTTTGTCAGGGGTTGTATGAGACCCAGTACTTC; CDR3aa: CSVCQGLYETQYF
v_gene: TRBV5-4; abundance: once; d_gene: TRBD2; j_gene: TRBJ2-2; len: 15; CDR3nt: TGTGCCAGCAGCTTTGAACGGGGGGGCGGCGGGGAGCTGTTTTTT; CDR3aa: CASSFERGGGGELFF
v_gene: TRBV30; abundance: medium-sized; d_gene: NA; j_gene: TRBJ2-1; len: 17; CDR3nt: TGTGCCTGGAGTCCACCTACCCCTAGGACACAACACAATGAGCAGTTCTTC; CDR3aa: CAWSPPTPRTQHNEQFF
v_gene: TRBV5-1; abundance: NA; d_gene: TRBD1; j_gene: TRBJ1-5; len: 14; CDR3nt: TGCGCCAGCAGCCCCCGAGGGGGCGATCAGCCCCAGCATTTT; CDR3aa: CASSPRGGDQPQHF
v_gene: TRBV29-1; abundance: NA; d_gene: NA; j_gene: TRBJ2-5; len: 13; CDR3nt: TGCAGCGTTACCAAGGACTCCTTAGGGACCCAGTACTTC; CDR3aa: CSVTKDSLGTQYF
v_gene: TRBV7-9; abundance: NA; d_gene: TRBD1; j_gene: TRBJ2-3; len: 15; CDR3nt: TGTGCCAGCAGCTCGAGGGGGCACAGCACAGATACGCAGTATTTT; CDR3aa: CASSSRGHSTDTQYF
v_gene: TRBV7-6; abundance: NA; d_gene: TRBD1; j_gene: TRBJ2-2; len: 14; CDR3nt: TGTGCCAGCAGCTTAGGACAGGGCACCGGGGAGCTGTTTTTT; CDR3aa: CASSLGQGTGELFF